The T cell receptor beta chain under discussion was sequenced for a study of shared T cell receptors in the human thymus. TCRdb's copy holds only in-frame clones and misses some; the assay was immunoSEQ multiplex PCR. The sample lists 700,000 or so clones; 75% to 90% were seen once. The CDR3 runs to 14 residues. Trimming removed 5 bases from V and 1 base from J, with 11 bases in between. Per germline, CDR1 SGHTA and CDR2 FQGNSA. Separately, the same data were catalogued under a study of human thymus T cells. That work contributes: Congenital heart defects were the reason for the corrective surgery that the donors, healthy Finnish infants, were having. In corrective heart surgery, resections were taken, and these provided the thymus tissue. Thymic and blood repertoires appeared to show biased V and J gene usage. Related studies noted strongly shared thymic repertoires across unrelated people.

The TCR sequence derives from a girl under three years old with a congenital heart defect. The V gene is TRBV7-2, the J gene TRBJ1-1; D gene unclear. Sequenced sample: thymocytes. The CDR3 DNA reads TGTGCCAGCAGCCCCCGGCGGGGGAACACTGAAGCTTTCTTT. Its protein product is CASSPRRGNTEAFF.